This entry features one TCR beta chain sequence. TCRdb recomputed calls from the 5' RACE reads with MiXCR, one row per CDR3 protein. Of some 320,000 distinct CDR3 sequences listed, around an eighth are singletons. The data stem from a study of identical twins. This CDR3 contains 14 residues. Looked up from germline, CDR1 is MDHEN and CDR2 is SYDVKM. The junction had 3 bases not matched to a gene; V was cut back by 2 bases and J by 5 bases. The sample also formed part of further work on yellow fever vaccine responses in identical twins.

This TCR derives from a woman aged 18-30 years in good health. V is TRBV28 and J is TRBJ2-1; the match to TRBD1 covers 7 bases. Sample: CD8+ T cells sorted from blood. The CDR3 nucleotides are TGTGCCAGCAGTTTAACAGGGGATGACAATGAGCAGTTCTTC. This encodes CASSLTGDDNEQFF.